Listed below are T cell receptor beta chains from one sample, sequenced in a study of blood T cell repertoires in COVID-19. Libraries were prepared by immunoSEQ multiplex PCR; TCRdb keeps only in-frame clonotypes and omits some of them. The sample shows approximately 230,000 clones, approximately 84% of them seen only once. Material: PBMCs or T cells enriched from blood (not recorded which). These receptors were obtained from a man aged 18 to 30 who had recovered from COVID-19. The CDR3 runs from the conserved cysteine through the conserved F or W. D genes are given only for firm matches. Clone size is stated in some rows and not others, as once, few, many or a class when expanded.

j_call v_call clone_size d_call cdr3_aa cdr3_nt
TRBJ1-2 TRBV18 NA NA CASSSTGKEDGYTF TGTGCCAGCTCATCTACAGGGAAGGAAGATGGCTACACCTTC
TRBJ2-1 TRBV4-1 NA NA CASSQDSYNEQFF TGCGCCAGCAGCCAAGATTCGTACAATGAGCAGTTCTTC
TRBJ2-7 TRBV5-1 NA TRBD2 CASSLVAGPSYEQYF TGCGCCAGCAGCTTGGTAGCGGGGCCCTCCTACGAGCAGTACTTC
TRBJ2-1 TRBV27 once NA CASSLRAGDYNEQFF TGTGCCAGCAGTTTAAGAGCGGGTGATTATAATGAGCAGTTCTTC
TRBJ1-5 TRBV19 NA TRBD1 CASSIRTGVSNQPQHF TGTGCCAGTAGTATCCGGACAGGGGTTAGCAATCAGCCCCAGCATTTT
TRBJ2-7 TRBV5-1 NA NA CASSLGGGYEQYF TGCGCCAGCAGCTTGGGTGGGGGGTACGAGCAGTACTTC
TRBJ1-5 TRBV28 NA NA CASSFGSGNQPQHF TGTGCCAGCAGTTTCGGGTCTGGCAATCAGCCCCAGCATTTT
TRBJ1-5 TRBV18 few NA CASSPHRDQPQHF TGTGCCAGCTCACCCCATCGGGATCAGCCCCAGCATTTT
TRBJ2-1 TRBV11-1 NA TRBD1 CASSLVGTGGVNEQFF TGTGCCAGCAGCTTAGTAGGGACAGGGGGTGTAAATGAGCAGTTCTTC
TRBJ1-3 TRBV11-2 NA TRBD1 CASSRQGSTIYF TGTGCCAGCAGCCGACAGGGTAGCACCATATATTTT
TRBJ1-2 TRBV6-5 few NA CASSITRVLGYGYTF TGTGCCAGCAGTATCACCAGGGTATTAGGCTATGGCTACACCTTC
TRBJ1-6 TRBV12-3/TRBV12-4 once NA CASSWSDNSPLHF TGTGCCAGCAGTTGGTCGGATAATTCACCCCTCCACTTT
TRBJ1-5 TRBV13 NA NA CASWNTPGHLHSNQPQHF TGTGCCAGCTGGAACACACCGGGACACCTACACTCAAATCAGCCCCAGCATTTT
TRBJ2-7 TRBV10-3 NA TRBD2 CATTSGSGYEQYF TGTGCCACCACTAGCGGGAGCGGCTACGAGCAGTACTTC
TRBJ1-1 TRBV12-3/TRBV12-4 NA NA CASSFQGSYEAFF TGTGCCAGCAGTTTTCAGGGCTCCTACGAAGCTTTCTTT
TRBJ1-2 TRBV2 NA TRBD1 CASSVKDRGYGYTF TGTGCCAGCAGTGTGAAGGACAGGGGTTATGGCTACACCTTC
TRBJ2-2 TRBV6-4 NA NA CASRSTGSTGELFF TGTGCCAGCAGGAGTACAGGGTCCACCGGGGAGCTGTTTTTT
TRBJ2-7 TRBV6-5 NA NA CASSRVRGSYEQYF TGTGCCAGCAGTCGGGTCAGGGGATCCTACGAGCAGTACTTC
TRBJ2-3 TRBV18 NA TRBD2 CASSVRTSGARGTDTQYF TGTGCCAGCTCAGTTCGGACTAGCGGGGCGAGGGGCACAGATACGCAGTATTTT
TRBJ2-2 TRBV3-1/TRBV3-2 few NA CATATGDTGELFF TGTGCCACGGCGACTGGAGACACCGGGGAGCTGTTTTTT
TRBJ1-6 TRBV6-5 NA NA CASSYSTGVNSPLHF TGTGCCAGCAGTTACTCCACGGGGGTAAATTCACCCCTCCACTTT
TRBJ2-2 TRBV18 NA TRBD1 CASSPKQGANTGELFF TGTGCCAGCTCACCGAAGCAGGGGGCAAACACCGGGGAGCTGTTTTTT
TRBJ2-3 TRBV2 few NA CASSLPPSLGADTQYF TGTGCCAGCAGTCTTCCACCCAGCCTGGGAGCAGATACGCAGTATTTT
TRBJ2-1 TRBV30 NA TRBD2 CAWKRLAGGSSEQFF TGTGCCTGGAAACGGCTAGCGGGAGGGTCTAGTGAGCAGTTCTTC
TRBJ1-1 TRBV28 NA TRBD1 CASSLQGVRNTEAFF TGTGCCAGCAGCTTGCAGGGGGTTAGGAACACTGAAGCTTTCTTT
TRBJ1-4 TRBV18 NA NA CASTPNTGIEEKLFF TGTGCCAGCACCCCAAACACAGGGATCGAGGAAAAACTGTTTTTT
TRBJ2-1 TRBV5-1 NA TRBD2 CASRGTGGIYNEQFF TGCGCCAGCAGGGGTACGGGAGGTATCTACAATGAGCAGTTCTTC
TRBJ1-3 TRBV24-1 NA NA CAPLCRDFSGNTIYF TGTGCCCCTCTTTGCCGGGACTTCTCTGGAAACACCATATATTTT
TRBJ2-7 TRBV27 once TRBD1 CASSLQKTGGPFGYEQYF TGTGCCAGCAGTTTACAAAAGACAGGGGGCCCCTTTGGTTACGAGCAGTACTTC
TRBJ2-3 TRBV29-1 few TRBD2 CSAQPSGRVDTQYF TGCAGCGCGCAACCTAGCGGGAGGGTAGATACGCAGTATTTT
TRBJ1-3 TRBV24-1 NA NA CATRDGGAGNTIYF TGTGCCACCAGGGATGGGGGCGCAGGAAACACCATATATTTT
TRBJ1-5 TRBV30 NA TRBD1 CAWSVGTGGMDQPQHF TGTGCCTGGAGTGTTGGGACAGGGGGCATGGATCAGCCCCAGCATTTT
TRBJ2-1 TRBV5-1 once TRBD2 CASSPGLAGGRGEQFF TGCGCCAGCAGCCCCGGACTAGCGGGGGGCAGGGGTGAGCAGTTCTTC
TRBJ1-1 TRBV5-1 NA NA CASSLAGQIMNTEAFF TGCGCCAGCAGCTTGGCCGGACAGATTATGAACACTGAAGCTTTCTTT
TRBJ2-1 TRBV30 NA TRBD1 CAWTRGWGHNEQFF TGTGCCTGGACCAGGGGGTGGGGGCACAATGAGCAGTTCTTC
TRBJ1-5 TRBV28 NA TRBD1 CASSLTGGGSNQPQHF TGTGCCAGCAGTTTGACAGGGGGCGGGAGCAATCAGCCCCAGCATTTT
TRBJ1-1 TRBV20-1 NA NA CSARQNTEAFF TGCAGTGCACGACAGAACACTGAAGCTTTCTTT
TRBJ1-1 TRBV9 NA NA CASSPFGDTNTEAFF TGTGCCAGCAGCCCCTTTGGAGATACGAACACTGAAGCTTTCTTT
TRBJ1-1 TRBV3-1/TRBV3-2 once NA CASSQAGHGNTEAFF TGTGCCAGCAGCCAGGCAGGGCACGGGAACACTGAAGCTTTCTTT
TRBJ2-2 TRBV18 NA NA CASSPDGGNTGELFF TGTGCCAGCTCACCAGACGGGGGGAACACCGGGGAGCTGTTTTTT
TRBJ1-3 TRBV28 few TRBD1 CASNVGQGRNTIYF TGTGCCAGCAACGTCGGACAGGGCCGAAACACCATATATTTT
TRBJ1-4 TRBV2 NA NA CASSPQGFNEKLFF TGTGCCAGCAGCCCACAGGGATTTAATGAAAAACTGTTTTTT
TRBJ2-5 TRBV30 NA NA CAWERGETQYF TGTGCCTGGGAAAGGGGAGAGACCCAGTACTTC
TRBJ1-1 TRBV5-4 NA NA CASRSTGNTEAFF TGTGCCAGCAGGTCGACAGGGAACACTGAAGCTTTCTTT
TRBJ1-2 TRBV28 once NA CASSSPYGYTF TGTGCCAGCAGTTCCCCGTATGGCTACACCTTC
TRBJ2-7 TRBV4-2 once NA CASSPNRDLVYEQYF TGTGCCAGCAGCCCGAACCGGGATCTAGTCTACGAGCAGTACTTC
TRBJ2-7 TRBV6-2/TRBV6-3 NA NA CASSPLGALVLDEQYF TGTGCCAGCAGTCCCCTAGGTGCCCTCGTTCTAGACGAGCAGTACTTC